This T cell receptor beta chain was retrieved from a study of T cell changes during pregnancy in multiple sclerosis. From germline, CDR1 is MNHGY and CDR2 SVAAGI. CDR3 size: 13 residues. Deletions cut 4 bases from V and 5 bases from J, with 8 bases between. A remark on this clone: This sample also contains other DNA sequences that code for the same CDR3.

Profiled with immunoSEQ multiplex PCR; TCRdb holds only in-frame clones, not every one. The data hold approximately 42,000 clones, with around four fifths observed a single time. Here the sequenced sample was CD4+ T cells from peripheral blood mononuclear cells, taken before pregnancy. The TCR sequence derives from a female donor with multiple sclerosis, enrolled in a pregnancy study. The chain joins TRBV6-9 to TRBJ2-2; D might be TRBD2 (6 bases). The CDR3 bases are TGTGCCAGCAGTTCTAGCGAAACCGGGGAGCTGTTTTTT. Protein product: CASSSSETGELFF.